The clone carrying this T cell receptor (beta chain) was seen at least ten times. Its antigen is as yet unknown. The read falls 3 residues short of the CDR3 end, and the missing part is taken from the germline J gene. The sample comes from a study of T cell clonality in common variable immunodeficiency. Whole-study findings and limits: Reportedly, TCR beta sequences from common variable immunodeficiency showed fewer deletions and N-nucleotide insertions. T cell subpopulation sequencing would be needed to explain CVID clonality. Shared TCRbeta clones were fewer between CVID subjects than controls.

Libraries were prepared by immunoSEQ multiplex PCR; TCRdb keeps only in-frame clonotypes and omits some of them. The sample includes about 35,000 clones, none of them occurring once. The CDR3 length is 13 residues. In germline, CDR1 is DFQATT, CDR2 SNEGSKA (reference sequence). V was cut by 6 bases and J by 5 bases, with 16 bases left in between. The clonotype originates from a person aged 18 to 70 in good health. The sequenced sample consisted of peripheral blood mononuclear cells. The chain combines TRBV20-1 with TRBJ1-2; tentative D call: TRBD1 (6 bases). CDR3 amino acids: CSAKQGTGYGYTF. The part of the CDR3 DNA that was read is TGCAGTGCCAAACAGGGAACAGGGTATGGC.